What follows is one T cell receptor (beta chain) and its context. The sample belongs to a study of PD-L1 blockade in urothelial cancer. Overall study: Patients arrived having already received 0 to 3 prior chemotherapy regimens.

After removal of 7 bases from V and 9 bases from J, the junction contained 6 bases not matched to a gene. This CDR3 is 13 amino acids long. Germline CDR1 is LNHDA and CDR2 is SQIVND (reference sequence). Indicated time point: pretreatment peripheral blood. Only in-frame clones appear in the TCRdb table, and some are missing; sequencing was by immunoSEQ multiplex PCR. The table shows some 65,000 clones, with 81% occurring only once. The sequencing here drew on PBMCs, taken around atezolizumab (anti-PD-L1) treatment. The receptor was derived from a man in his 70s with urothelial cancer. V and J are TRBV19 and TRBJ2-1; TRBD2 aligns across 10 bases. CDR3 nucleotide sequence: TGTGCCAGTAAGGTAGCGGGAGGCGGTGAGCAGTTCTTC. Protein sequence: CASKVAGGGEQFF.